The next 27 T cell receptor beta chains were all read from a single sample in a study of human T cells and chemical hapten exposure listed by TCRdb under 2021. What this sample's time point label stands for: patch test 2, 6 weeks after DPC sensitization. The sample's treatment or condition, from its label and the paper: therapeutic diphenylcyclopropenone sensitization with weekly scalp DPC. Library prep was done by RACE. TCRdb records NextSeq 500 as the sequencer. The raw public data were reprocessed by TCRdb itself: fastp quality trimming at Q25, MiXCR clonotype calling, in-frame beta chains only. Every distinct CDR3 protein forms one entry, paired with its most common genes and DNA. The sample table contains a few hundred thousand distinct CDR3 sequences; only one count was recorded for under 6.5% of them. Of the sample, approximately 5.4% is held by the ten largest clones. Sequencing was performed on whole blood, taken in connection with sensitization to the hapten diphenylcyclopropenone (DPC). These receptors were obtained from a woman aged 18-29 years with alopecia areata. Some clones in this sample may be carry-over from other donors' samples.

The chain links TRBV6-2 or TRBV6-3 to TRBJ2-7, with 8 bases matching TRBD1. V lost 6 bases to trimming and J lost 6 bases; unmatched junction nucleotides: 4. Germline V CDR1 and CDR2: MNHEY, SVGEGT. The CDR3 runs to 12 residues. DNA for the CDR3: TGTGCCAGCAGCTGGACAGGGCCCGAGCAGTACTTC. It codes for CASSWTGPEQYF.

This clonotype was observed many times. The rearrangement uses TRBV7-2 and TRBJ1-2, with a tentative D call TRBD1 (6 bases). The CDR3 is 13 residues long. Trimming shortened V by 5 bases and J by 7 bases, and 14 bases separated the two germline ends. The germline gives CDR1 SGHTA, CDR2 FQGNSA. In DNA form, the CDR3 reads TGTGCCAGCAGCCGCAGCGGGGGGCCTGGCTACACCTTC. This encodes CASSRSGGPGYTF.

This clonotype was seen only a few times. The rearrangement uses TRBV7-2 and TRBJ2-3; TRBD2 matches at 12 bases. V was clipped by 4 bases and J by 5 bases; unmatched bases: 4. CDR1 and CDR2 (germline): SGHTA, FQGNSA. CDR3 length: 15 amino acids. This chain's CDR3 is CASSSLAGGQDTQYF. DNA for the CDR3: TGTGCCAGCAGCTCGCTAGCGGGGGGGCAAGATACGCAGTATTTT. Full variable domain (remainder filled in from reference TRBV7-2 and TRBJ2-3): GAGVSQSPSNKVTEKGKDVELRCDPISGHTALYWYRQSLGQGLEFLIYFQGNSAPDKSGLPSDRFSAERTGGSVSTLTIQRTQQEDSAVYLCASSSLAGGQDTQYFGPGTRLTVL.

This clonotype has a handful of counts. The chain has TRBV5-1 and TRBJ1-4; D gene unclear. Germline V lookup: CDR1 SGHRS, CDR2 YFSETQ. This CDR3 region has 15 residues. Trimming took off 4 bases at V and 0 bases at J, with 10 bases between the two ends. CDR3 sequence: CASSRSGATNEKLFF. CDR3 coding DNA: TGCGCCAGCAGCCGATCCGGGGCAACTAATGAAAAACTGTTTTTT.

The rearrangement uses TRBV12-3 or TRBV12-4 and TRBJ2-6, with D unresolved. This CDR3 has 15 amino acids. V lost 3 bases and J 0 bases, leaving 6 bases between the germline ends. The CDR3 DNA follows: TGTGCCAGCAGTTTTCGCCGCTCTGGGGCCAACGTCCTGACTTTC. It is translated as CASSFRRSGANVLTF.

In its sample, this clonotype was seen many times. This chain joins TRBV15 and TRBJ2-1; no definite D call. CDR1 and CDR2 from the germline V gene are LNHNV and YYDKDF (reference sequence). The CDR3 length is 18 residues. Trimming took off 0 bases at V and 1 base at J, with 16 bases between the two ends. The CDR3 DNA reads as TGTGCCACCAGCAGAGATTTGCCCCCCAAGAGGTCCTACAATGAGCAGTTCTTC. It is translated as CATSRDLPPKRSYNEQFF.

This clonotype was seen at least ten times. CDR3 sequence (DNA): TGTGCCAGCAGCTTAGCGCAGAGTAACTATGGCTACACCTTC. It specifies CASSLAQSNYGYTF. The gene calls are TRBV7-9 and TRBJ1-2; D gene ambiguous. The germline gives CDR1 SEHNR, CDR2 FQNEAQ (reference sequence). Trimming removed 0 bases at V and 1 base at J, with 6 bases between. The CDR3 extends over 14 amino acids.

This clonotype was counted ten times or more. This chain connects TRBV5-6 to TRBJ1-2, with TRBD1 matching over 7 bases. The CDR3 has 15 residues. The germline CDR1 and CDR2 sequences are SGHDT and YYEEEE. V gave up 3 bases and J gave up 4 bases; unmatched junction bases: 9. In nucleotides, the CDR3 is TGTGCCAGCAGCTCCCAGAGCGGGGACAGCTATGGCTACACCTTC. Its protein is CASSSQSGDSYGYTF.

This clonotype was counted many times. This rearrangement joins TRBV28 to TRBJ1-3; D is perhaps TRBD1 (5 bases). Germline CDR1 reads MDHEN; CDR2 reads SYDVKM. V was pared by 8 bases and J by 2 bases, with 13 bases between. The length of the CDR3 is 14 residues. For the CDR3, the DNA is TGTGCCAGCGCTGGGAGGGGCACTGGAAACACCATATATTTT. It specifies CASAGRGTGNTIYF.

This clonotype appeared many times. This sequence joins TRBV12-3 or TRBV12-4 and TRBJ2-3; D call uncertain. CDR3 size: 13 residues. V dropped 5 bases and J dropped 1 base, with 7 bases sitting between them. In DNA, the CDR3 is TGTGCCAGCAGTACCGGAGGCACAGATACGCAGTATTTT. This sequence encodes CASSTGGTDTQYF.

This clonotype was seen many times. CDR3 loop: CAISEVVSNTEAFF. In nucleotides, the CDR3 is TGTGCCATCAGTGAGGTGGTAAGTAACACTGAAGCTTTCTTT. The gene calls are TRBV10-3 and TRBJ1-1; D not resolved. Germline CDR1 is ENHRY and CDR2 is SYGVKD. The length of the CDR3 is 14 residues. Trimming pared 2 bases from V and 2 bases from J, leaving 9 bases between.

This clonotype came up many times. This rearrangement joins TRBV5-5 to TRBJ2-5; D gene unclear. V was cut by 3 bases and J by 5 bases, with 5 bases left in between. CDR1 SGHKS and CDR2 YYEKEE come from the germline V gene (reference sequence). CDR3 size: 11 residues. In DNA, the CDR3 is TGTGCCAGCAGCTACACGGAGACCCAGTACTTC. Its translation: CASSYTETQYF.

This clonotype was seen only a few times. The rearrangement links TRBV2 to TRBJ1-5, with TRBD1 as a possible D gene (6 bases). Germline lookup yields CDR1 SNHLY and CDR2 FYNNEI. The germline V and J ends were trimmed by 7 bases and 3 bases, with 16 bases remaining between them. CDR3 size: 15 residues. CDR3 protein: CASKNLGQNNQPQHF. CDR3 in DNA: TGTGCCAGCAAAAACTTAGGACAGAACAATCAGCCCCAGCATTTT.

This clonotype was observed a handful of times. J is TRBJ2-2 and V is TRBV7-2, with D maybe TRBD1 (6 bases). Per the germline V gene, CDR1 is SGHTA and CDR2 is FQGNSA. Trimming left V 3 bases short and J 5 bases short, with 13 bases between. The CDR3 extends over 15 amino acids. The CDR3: CASSLVAGETGELFF. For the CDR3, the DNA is TGTGCCAGCAGCTTGGTGGCAGGGGAGACCGGGGAGCTGTTTTTT.

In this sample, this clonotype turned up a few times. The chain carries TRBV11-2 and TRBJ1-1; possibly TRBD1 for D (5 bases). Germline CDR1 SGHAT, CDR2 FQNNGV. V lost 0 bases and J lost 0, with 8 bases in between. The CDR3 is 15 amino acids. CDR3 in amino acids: CASSLDADMNTEAFF. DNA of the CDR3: TGTGCCAGCAGCTTAGATGCGGACATGAACACTGAAGCTTTCTTT.

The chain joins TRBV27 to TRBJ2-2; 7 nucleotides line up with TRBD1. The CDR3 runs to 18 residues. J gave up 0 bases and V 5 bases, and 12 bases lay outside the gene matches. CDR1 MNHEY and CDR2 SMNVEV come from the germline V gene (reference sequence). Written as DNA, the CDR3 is TGTGCCAGCAGTCCCGGGACAGCGGCTGCAGCGAACACCGGGGAGCTGTTTTTT. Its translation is CASSPGTAAAANTGELFF.

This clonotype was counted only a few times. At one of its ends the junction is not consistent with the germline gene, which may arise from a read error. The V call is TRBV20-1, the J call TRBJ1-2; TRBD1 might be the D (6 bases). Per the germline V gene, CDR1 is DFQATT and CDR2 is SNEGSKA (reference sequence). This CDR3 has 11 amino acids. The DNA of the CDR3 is TGCAGTGGCTCCCCGGGGGGCGAGACAGTTTTC. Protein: CSGSPGGETVF.

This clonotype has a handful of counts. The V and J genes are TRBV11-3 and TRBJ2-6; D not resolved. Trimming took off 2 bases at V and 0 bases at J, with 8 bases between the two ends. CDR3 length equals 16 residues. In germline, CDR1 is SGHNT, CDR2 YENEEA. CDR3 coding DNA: TGTGCCAGCAGCTTAAAATCCCACTCTGGGGCCAACGTCCTGACTTTC. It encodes CASSLKSHSGANVLTF.

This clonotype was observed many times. The CDR3 loop reads CATSDAGTETGELFF. CDR3 nucleotide sequence: TGTGCCACCAGTGATGCCGGGACTGAGACCGGGGAGCTGTTTTTT. The chain uses TRBV24-1 and TRBJ2-2, with D perhaps TRBD2 (6 bases). The CDR3 totals 15 residues. CDR1 and CDR2 from the germline V gene are KGHDR and SFDVKD. V lost 3 bases and J 5 bases, leaving 12 bases between the germline ends.

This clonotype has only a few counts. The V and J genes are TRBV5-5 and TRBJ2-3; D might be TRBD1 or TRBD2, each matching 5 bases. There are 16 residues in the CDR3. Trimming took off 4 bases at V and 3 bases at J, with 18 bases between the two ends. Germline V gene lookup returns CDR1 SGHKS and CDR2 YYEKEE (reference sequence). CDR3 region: CASSPQPGTHTDTQYF. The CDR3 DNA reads TGTGCCAGCAGCCCCCAACCCGGGACGCATACAGATACGCAGTATTTT.

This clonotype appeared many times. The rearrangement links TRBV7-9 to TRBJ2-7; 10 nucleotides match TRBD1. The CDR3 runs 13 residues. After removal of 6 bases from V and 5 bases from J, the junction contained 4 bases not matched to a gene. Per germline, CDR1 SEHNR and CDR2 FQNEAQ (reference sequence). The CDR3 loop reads CASSSGTGDEQYF. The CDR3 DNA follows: TGTGCCAGCAGTTCCGGGACAGGGGACGAGCAGTACTTC.

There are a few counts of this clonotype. This CDR3 reads CASSMGQGEEKLFF. The CDR3 nucleotides are TGCGCCAGCAGCATGGGACAGGGTGAAGAAAAACTGTTTTTT. This rearrangement joins TRBV4-3 to TRBJ1-4, with 9 bases matching TRBD1. The germline CDR1 and CDR2 sequences are LGHNA and YSLEER. CDR3 size: 14 residues. The J segment lost 8 bases and the V segment lost 5 bases, leaving 6 bases of the junction unmatched.

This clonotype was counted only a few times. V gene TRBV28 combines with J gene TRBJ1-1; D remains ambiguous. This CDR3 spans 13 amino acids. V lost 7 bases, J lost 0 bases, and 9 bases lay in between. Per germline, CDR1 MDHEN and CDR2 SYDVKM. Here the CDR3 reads CASTGRVNTEAFF. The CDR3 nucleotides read TGTGCCAGCACGGGCAGAGTGAACACTGAAGCTTTCTTT. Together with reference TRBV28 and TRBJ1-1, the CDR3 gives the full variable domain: DVKVTQSSRYLVKRTGEKVFLECVQDMDHENMFWYRQDPGLGLRLIYFSYDVKMKEKGDIPEGYSVSREKKERFSLILESASTNQTSMYLCASTGRVNTEAFFGQGTRLTVV.

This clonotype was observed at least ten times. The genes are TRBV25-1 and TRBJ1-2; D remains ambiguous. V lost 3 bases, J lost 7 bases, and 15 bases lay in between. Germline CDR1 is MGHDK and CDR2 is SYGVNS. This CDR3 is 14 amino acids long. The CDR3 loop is CASSEGSVLVGYTF. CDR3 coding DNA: TGTGCCAGCAGTGAGGGATCAGTGTTGGTTGGCTACACCTTC.

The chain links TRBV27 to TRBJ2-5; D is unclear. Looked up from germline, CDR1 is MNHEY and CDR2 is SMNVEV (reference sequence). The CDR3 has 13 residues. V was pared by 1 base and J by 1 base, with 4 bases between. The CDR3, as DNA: TGTGCCAGCAGTTTATATACCCAAGAGACCCAGTACTTC. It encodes CASSLYTQETQYF.

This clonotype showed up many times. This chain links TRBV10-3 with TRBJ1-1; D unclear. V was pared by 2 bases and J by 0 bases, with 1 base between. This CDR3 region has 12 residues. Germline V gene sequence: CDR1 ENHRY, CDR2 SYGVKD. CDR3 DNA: TGTGCCATCAGTGAGATGAACACTGAAGCTTTCTTT. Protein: CAISEMNTEAFF.

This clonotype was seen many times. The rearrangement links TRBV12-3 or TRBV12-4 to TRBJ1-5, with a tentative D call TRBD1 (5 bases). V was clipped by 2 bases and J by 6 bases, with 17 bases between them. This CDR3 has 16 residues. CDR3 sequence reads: CASSLWGRAIGQPQHF. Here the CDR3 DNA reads TGTGCCAGCAGTTTATGGGGCAGGGCTATAGGTCAGCCCCAGCATTTT.